This TCR beta chain came from a study of cytomegalovirus exposure and HLA in healthy donors. Trimming left V 6 bases short and J 1 base short, with 15 bases between. Germline CDR1 SEHNR, CDR2 FQNEAQ (reference sequence). This CDR3 comprises 16 residues. PCR amplification relied on 60 Vbeta primers (plus 13 Jbeta primers). TCRdb keeps only in-frame clones here, not all; method: immunoSEQ multiplex PCR. The data hold about 88,000 clones, with 70% to 90% observed a single time. The TCR was taken from a man aged 18 to 30 in good health and CMV-seronegative. The sequencing input was PBMCs. J is TRBJ1-4 and V is TRBV7-9, with a possible D match to TRBD1 (5 bases). CDR3 residues: CASSSQSDRTNEKLFF. The CDR3 region has the DNA TGTGCCAGCAGTAGCCAATCCGACAGAACTAATGAAAAACTGTTTTTT.